This T cell receptor beta chain was retrieved from a study of cytotoxic CD8 clonotypes in ibrutinib-treated CLL. Overall study: Researchers reported approximately twelve relapsed/refractory and approximately 15 treatment-naive patients, some 18 of them IGHV unmutated. By median roughly 5.5 years, about twelve had progressed and about 15 stayed remitted; responses had been 2 complete and approximately 24 partial. It was after a median 12 months of treatment, range 6 to 36, that response samples were taken. Study results and caveats: Clonality climbed at ibrutinib response, then dropped toward baseline at progression.

The method was immunoSEQ multiplex PCR; TCRdb's version includes in-frame clones alone and lacks a portion of them. The table has some 70,000 clones, approximately 71% seen once. The CDR3 is made up of 14 amino acids. Trimming left V 6 bases short and J 6 bases short, with 12 bases between. Per the germline V gene, CDR1 is ENHRY and CDR2 is SYGVKD. This clone was picked up a small number of times. Its specificity is unknown. This receptor was identified in a human donor with chronic lymphocytic leukemia. The sequenced sample was PBMCs, obtained after 12 months of ibrutinib treatment. The rearrangement joins TRBV10-3 to TRBJ1-6; D gene uncertain. CDR3 sequence: CAIRERESNSPLHF. The DNA for the CDR3 is TGTGCCATCAGGGAGAGGGAATCTAATTCACCCCTCCACTTT.